Listed below are T cell receptor beta chains from one sample, sequenced in a study of CD8 T cells in Susac syndrome. Via MiXCR, TCRdb re-called the immunoSEQ multiplex PCR reads, giving one row per CDR3 protein. This sample has around 140,000 distinct CDR3 sequences, with approximately 93% found just once. The material sequenced was CD4+ T cells from PBMCs. These TCRs come from a human donor in good health. Each CDR3 is given with its conserved first and last residue. Each record gives: J gene, V gene, CDR3 length, clone size, D gene, CDR3 DNA, CDR3 protein. D genes are given only for firm matches. The size entry is marked missing in some rows and otherwise reads once, few, many or a size class.

j_call: TRBJ2-7
v_call: TRBV7-2
cdr3_length: 11
clone_size: NA
d_call: NA
cdr3_nt: TGTGCCAGCAGCACCACGGGTGAGCAGTACTTC
cdr3_aa: CASSTTGEQYF

j_call: TRBJ2-1
v_call: TRBV11-2
cdr3_length: 11
clone_size: NA
d_call: NA
cdr3_nt: TGTGCCAGCAGCTTAACGGGTGAGCAGTTCTTC
cdr3_aa: CASSLTGEQFF

j_call: TRBJ2-2
v_call: TRBV5-1
cdr3_length: 15
clone_size: NA
d_call: NA
cdr3_nt: TGCGCCAGCAGCCCCACAATTAGGCGGGCCGGGGAGCTGTTTTTT
cdr3_aa: CASSPTIRRAGELFF

j_call: TRBJ1-2
v_call: TRBV6-6
cdr3_length: 13
clone_size: NA
d_call: NA
cdr3_nt: TGTGCCAGCAGTTACCGGGTTTACGATGGCTACACCTTC
cdr3_aa: CASSYRVYDGYTF

j_call: TRBJ2-4
v_call: TRBV4-1
cdr3_length: 17
clone_size: NA
d_call: NA
cdr3_nt: TGCGCCAGCAGCCCGAGAGGAGGGCCGTCAGGCAAAAACATTCAGTACTTC
cdr3_aa: CASSPRGGPSGKNIQYF

j_call: TRBJ1-2
v_call: TRBV5-4
cdr3_length: 13
clone_size: NA
d_call: TRBD1
cdr3_nt: TGTGCCAGCAGCCGGGACAGCTTCTATGGCTACACCTTC
cdr3_aa: CASSRDSFYGYTF

j_call: TRBJ2-7
v_call: TRBV20-1
cdr3_length: 13
clone_size: NA
d_call: NA
cdr3_nt: TGCAGTGTACGTCGGGGGAGCTCCTACGAGCAGTACTTC
cdr3_aa: CSVRRGSSYEQYF

j_call: TRBJ2-7
v_call: TRBV5-1
cdr3_length: 13
clone_size: few
d_call: NA
cdr3_nt: TGCGCCAGCAGCTTGGCTGGGACCTACGAGCAGTACTTC
cdr3_aa: CASSLAGTYEQYF

j_call: TRBJ1-2
v_call: TRBV12-3/TRBV12-4
cdr3_length: 13
clone_size: NA
d_call: NA
cdr3_nt: TGTGCCAGCAGCCCCCGAGACTTCTATGGCTACACCTTC
cdr3_aa: CASSPRDFYGYTF

j_call: TRBJ1-5
v_call: TRBV19
cdr3_length: 16
clone_size: once
d_call: NA
cdr3_nt: TGTGCCAGTAGTATCGGGGGCCTAGGGCGGGGTCAGCCCCAGCATTTT
cdr3_aa: CASSIGGLGRGQPQHF

j_call: TRBJ2-1
v_call: TRBV16
cdr3_length: 15
clone_size: NA
d_call: NA
cdr3_nt: TGTGCCAGCACAGAACGGGGGGACACTGTCAATGAGCAGTTCTTC
cdr3_aa: CASTERGDTVNEQFF

j_call: TRBJ1-3
v_call: TRBV6-6
cdr3_length: 15
clone_size: NA
d_call: NA
cdr3_nt: TGTGCCAGCAGCCTTTATAAGCGGCCTGGAAACACCATATATTTT
cdr3_aa: CASSLYKRPGNTIYF

j_call: TRBJ2-1
v_call: TRBV5-6
cdr3_length: 14
clone_size: NA
d_call: NA
cdr3_nt: TGTGCCAGCAGCCCCCGGGAGATCAACAATGAGCAGTTCTTC
cdr3_aa: CASSPREINNEQFF

j_call: TRBJ2-1
v_call: TRBV5-1
cdr3_length: 14
clone_size: NA
d_call: NA
cdr3_nt: TGCGCCAGCAGCTTGGGCGGGGCTTTGTATGAGCAGTTCTTC
cdr3_aa: CASSLGGALYEQFF

j_call: TRBJ1-1
v_call: TRBV29-1
cdr3_length: 15
clone_size: NA
d_call: TRBD1
cdr3_nt: TGCAGCGTGAGGCATGTGGACAGGGGGAACACTGAAGCTTTCTTT
cdr3_aa: CSVRHVDRGNTEAFF

j_call: TRBJ2-7
v_call: TRBV6-2/TRBV6-3
cdr3_length: 16
clone_size: NA
d_call: NA
cdr3_nt: TGTGCCAGCAGTTGGGCCAGGGTGACGAGCTCCTACGAGCAGTACTTC
cdr3_aa: CASSWARVTSSYEQYF

j_call: TRBJ2-7
v_call: TRBV20-1
cdr3_length: 16
clone_size: NA
d_call: TRBD2
cdr3_nt: TGCAGTGCTAGGGGGCACAGCGGGAGGGCCTCCTACGAGCAGTACTTC
cdr3_aa: CSARGHSGRASYEQYF

j_call: TRBJ1-1
v_call: TRBV5-1
cdr3_length: 14
clone_size: NA
d_call: NA
cdr3_nt: TGCGCCAGCAGCTTATATCAGGGGAACACTGAAGCTTTCTTT
cdr3_aa: CASSLYQGNTEAFF

j_call: TRBJ2-4
v_call: TRBV5-1
cdr3_length: 13
clone_size: NA
d_call: NA
cdr3_nt: TGCGCCAGCAGCTGGAGGACAGAAAACATTCAGTACTTC
cdr3_aa: CASSWRTENIQYF

j_call: TRBJ2-2
v_call: TRBV18
cdr3_length: 14
clone_size: once
d_call: NA
cdr3_nt: TGTGCCAGCTCACCGGGGGACGGTTCTGGGGAGCTGTTTTTT
cdr3_aa: CASSPGDGSGELFF

j_call: TRBJ1-5
v_call: TRBV20-1
cdr3_length: 15
clone_size: NA
d_call: NA
cdr3_nt: TGCAGTGCTAGGCCTTCGGGGCTTGGCAATCAGCCCCAGCATTTT
cdr3_aa: CSARPSGLGNQPQHF

j_call: TRBJ2-1
v_call: TRBV2
cdr3_length: 15
clone_size: NA
d_call: TRBD1
cdr3_nt: TGTGCCAGCAGTACCGACAGGGGAAGCAACAATGAGCAGTTCTTC
cdr3_aa: CASSTDRGSNNEQFF

j_call: TRBJ2-3
v_call: TRBV20-1
cdr3_length: 12
clone_size: NA
d_call: TRBD1
cdr3_nt: TGCAGTGCTGACAGGGGGACAGATACGCAGTATTTT
cdr3_aa: CSADRGTDTQYF

j_call: TRBJ2-2
v_call: TRBV4-2
cdr3_length: 16
clone_size: NA
d_call: TRBD2
cdr3_nt: TGTGCCAGCAGCCCTCGGCGGCGGGAGAGGGACGGGGAGCTGTTTTTT
cdr3_aa: CASSPRRRERDGELFF